Here is one T cell receptor beta chain with its context. The CDR3 totals 16 residues. Trimming took 2 bases from V and 3 from J, leaving 13 bases between them. The germline CDR1 and CDR2 sequences are LGHNA and YNFKEQ. The time point here: baseline, week 1 (first vaccination visit). Sample treatment: pre-vaccination baseline after standard-of-care therapy. The donors' diagnosis was new WHO grade 3 or 4 astrocytoma that was IDH1-mutant and ATRX-lost. The data are from a study of a mutant IDH1 vaccine in newly diagnosed glioma. Study in general: The treated population exhibited a male proportion of about 62%, a female proportion of approximately 38%, and a mean age of 40.4 years. Patients were pretreated with radiotherapy, temozolomide, or both, mostly both.

TCRdb's copy holds only in-frame clones and misses some; the assay was immunoSEQ multiplex PCR. Of around 59,000 clones in the sample, approximately 92% are singletons; the top ten hold 2.6%. V is TRBV4-2 and J is TRBJ1-4, with D hard to call. This TCR came from a man aged 45-65 years with glioma. Specimen: PBMCs, collected from a glioma patient treated with radiotherapy, temozolomide or both. The CDR3 reads CASSQLKEGANEKLFF. CDR3 sequence (DNA): TGTGCCAGCAGCCAATTGAAGGAGGGAGCTAATGAAAAACTGTTTTTT.